The sample holds many counts of the clone carrying this T cell receptor (beta chain). V dropped 4 bases and J dropped 5 bases, with 29 bases sitting between them. CDR3 size: 20 residues. Germline V lookup: CDR1 SGHVS, CDR2 FQNEAQ. The data were taken from a study of neurological immune-mediated disorders. The T cells used for sorted libraries numbered 1 million, either CD4+ or CD8+. The method for making cDNA was 5'RACE, and it used 10-nucleotide random UMIs. MiXCR, run by TCRdb on the 5' RACE reads, gives a single entry per CDR3 protein. The profile shows 45,000 or so distinct CDR3 sequences, 6% to 7% of them singletons.

This sequence was found in a woman aged 40 to 50 in good health. The J gene is TRBJ2-2, the V gene TRBV7-8; D may be TRBD2 (7 bases). Sequencing was performed on CD4+ T cells from blood. CDR3 coding DNA: TGTGCCAGCAGCTCCACTGAGGGAGGGAAAGAGGGGACATGGACCGGGGAGCTGTTTTTT. The encoded protein is CASSSTEGGKEGTWTGELFF.